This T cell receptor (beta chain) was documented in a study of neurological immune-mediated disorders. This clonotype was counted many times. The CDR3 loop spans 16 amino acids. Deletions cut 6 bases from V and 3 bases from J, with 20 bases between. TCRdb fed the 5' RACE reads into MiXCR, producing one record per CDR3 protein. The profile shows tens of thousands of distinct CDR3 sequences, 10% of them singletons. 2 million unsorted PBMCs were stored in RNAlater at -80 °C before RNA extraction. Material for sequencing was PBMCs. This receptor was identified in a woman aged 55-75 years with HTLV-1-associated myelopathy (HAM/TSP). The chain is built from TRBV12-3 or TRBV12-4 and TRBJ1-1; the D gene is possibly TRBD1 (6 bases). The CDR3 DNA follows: TGTGCCAGCAGCCCTGGTCGCCGGACAGTTGACACTGAAGCTTTCTTT. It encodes CASSPGRRTVDTEAFF.